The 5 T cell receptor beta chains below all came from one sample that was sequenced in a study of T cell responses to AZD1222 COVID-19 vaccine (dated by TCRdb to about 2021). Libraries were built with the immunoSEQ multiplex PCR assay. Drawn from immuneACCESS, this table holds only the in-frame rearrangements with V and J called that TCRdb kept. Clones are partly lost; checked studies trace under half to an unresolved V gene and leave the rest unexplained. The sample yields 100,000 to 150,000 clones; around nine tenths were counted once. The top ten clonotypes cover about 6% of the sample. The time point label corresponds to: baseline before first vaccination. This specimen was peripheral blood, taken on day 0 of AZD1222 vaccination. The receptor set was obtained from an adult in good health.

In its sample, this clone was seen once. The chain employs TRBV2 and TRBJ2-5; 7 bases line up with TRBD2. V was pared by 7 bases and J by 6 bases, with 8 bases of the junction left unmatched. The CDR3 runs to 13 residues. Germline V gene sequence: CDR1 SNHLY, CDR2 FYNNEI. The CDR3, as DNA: TGTGCCAGCACCACCGGGGGGTTGCAGACCCAGTACTTC. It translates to CASTTGGLQTQYF.

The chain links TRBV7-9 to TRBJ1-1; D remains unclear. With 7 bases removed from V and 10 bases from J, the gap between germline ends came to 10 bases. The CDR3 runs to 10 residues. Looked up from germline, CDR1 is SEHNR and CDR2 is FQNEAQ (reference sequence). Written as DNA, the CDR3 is TGTGCCAGCACCGGGATGGGAGCTTTCTTT. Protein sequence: CASTGMGAFF.

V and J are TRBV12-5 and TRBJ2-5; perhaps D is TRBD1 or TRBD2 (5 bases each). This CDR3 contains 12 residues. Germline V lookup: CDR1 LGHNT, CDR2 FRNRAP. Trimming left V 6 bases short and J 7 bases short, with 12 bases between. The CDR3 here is CASGSGLWTQYF. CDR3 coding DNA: TGTGCTAGTGGATCGGGGCTCTGGACCCAGTACTTC.

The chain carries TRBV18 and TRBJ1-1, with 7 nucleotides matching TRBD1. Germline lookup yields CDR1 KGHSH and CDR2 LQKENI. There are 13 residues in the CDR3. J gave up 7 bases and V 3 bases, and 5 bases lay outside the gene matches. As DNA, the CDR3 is TGTGCCAGCTCACCCACAGGGGAGGTTGAAGCTTTCTTT. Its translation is CASSPTGEVEAFF. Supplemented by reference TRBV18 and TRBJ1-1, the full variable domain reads NAGVMQNPRHLVRRRGQEARLRCSPMKGHSHVYWYRQLPEEGLKFMVYLQKENIIDESGMPKERFSAEFPKEGPSILRIQQVVRGDSAAYFCASSPTGEVEAFFGQGTRLTVV.

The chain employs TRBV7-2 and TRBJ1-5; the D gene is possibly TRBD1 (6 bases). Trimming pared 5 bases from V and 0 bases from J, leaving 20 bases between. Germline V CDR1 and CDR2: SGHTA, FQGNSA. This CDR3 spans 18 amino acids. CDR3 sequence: CASSGGAGRIYSNQPQHF. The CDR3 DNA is TGTGCCAGCAGCGGGGGGGCAGGGAGGATTTATAGCAATCAGCCCCAGCATTTT.